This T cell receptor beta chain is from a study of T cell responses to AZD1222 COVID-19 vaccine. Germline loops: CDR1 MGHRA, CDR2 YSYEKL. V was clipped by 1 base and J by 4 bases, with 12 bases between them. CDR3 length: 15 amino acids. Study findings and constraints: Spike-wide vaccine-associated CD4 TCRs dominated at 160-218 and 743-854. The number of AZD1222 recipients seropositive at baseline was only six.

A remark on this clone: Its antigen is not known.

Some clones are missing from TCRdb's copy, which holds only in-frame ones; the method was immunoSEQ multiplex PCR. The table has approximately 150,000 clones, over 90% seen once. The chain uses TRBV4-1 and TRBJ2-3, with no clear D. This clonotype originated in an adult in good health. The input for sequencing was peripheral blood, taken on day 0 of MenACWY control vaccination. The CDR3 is CASSQVVGRADTQYF. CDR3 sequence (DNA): TGCGCCAGCAGCCAAGTGGTGGGTCGGGCAGATACGCAGTATTTT.